Listed here are 9 T cell receptor beta chains from one sample, sequenced in a study of vaccination effects on CD4 cells after COVID-19. Sequencing was preceded by expansion of antigen-specific CD4+ T cells with viral peptide pools in the ViraFEST assay. Around day 10 of culture, CD4+ T cells were separated out. People in the vaccine group had not been infected with SARS-CoV-2 before, and their nucleocapsid antibodies were negative. Profiling relied on immunoSEQ multiplex PCR, and the TCRdb table lists in-frame clones only, not all of them. In the table there are tens of thousands of clones, under 75% of which are singletons. Their antigens are not known. Sample: CD4+ T cells from PBMCs cultured with SARS-CoV-2 spike peptides, taken before COVID-19 vaccination. The receptor set was obtained from a human donor who received a COVID-19 vaccine.

The chain combines TRBV14 with TRBJ1-4; possible D gene TRBD1, 5 bases. CDR3 length: 19 residues. In germline, CDR1 is SGHDN, CDR2 FVKESK. V lost 0 bases and J lost 4, with 21 bases in between. The DNA of the CDR3 is TGTGCCAGCAGCCAAGAATGGTCCGGACACCCCATGGGTAATGAAAAACTGTTTTTT. Its translation is CASSQEWSGHPMGNEKLFF.

V gene TRBV10-3 combines with J gene TRBJ1-2; D ambiguous. The CDR3 runs 12 residues. CDR1 ENHRY and CDR2 SYGVKD come from the germline V gene. Trimming took off 5 bases at V and 7 bases at J, with 11 bases between the two ends. The CDR3, as DNA: TGTGCCATCAGTTTAGACCTTGGTGGCTACACCTTC. This translates into CAISLDLGGYTF.

This clone was seen only a few times. Relative to the germline gene, one junction end is altered; a read error may explain this. This chain uses TRBV7-7 with TRBJ2-2; D may match TRBD1 or TRBD2 (5 bases each). Germline V CDR1 and CDR2: SSHAT, FNYEAQ (reference sequence). CDR3 length equals 16 residues. CDR3 protein: CASSRGALTNTGELFF. Written as DNA, the CDR3 is TGTGCTAGCAGCCGAGGGGCGCTCACGAACACCGGGGAGCTGTTTTTT.

This chain uses TRBV28 with TRBJ1-3, with D uncertain. Deletions cut 3 bases from V and 12 bases from J, with 12 bases between. In germline, CDR1 is MDHEN, CDR2 SYDVKM. The CDR3 has 12 residues. DNA of the CDR3: TGTGCCAGCAGTTTGGAGGTTCAGTACATATATTTT. It encodes CASSLEVQYIYF.

This chain uses TRBV2 with TRBJ1-3; the match to TRBD1 covers 7 bases. The V gene's germline CDR1 is SNHLY and CDR2 FYNNEI. J gave up 2 bases and V 7 bases, and 5 bases lay outside the gene matches. The CDR3 is made up of 14 amino acids. CDR3 in DNA: TGTGCCAGCATTCCTACAGGGGCTGGAAACACCATATATTTT. It codes for CASIPTGAGNTIYF.

The chain is built from TRBV5-1 and TRBJ2-7; TRBD2 aligns across 15 bases. Per the germline V gene, CDR1 is SGHRS and CDR2 is YFSETQ. The CDR3 length is 16 residues. After removal of 3 bases from V and 1 base from J, the junction contained 2 bases not matched to a gene. The CDR3: CASSSGTSGRSYEQYF. For the CDR3, the DNA is TGCGCCAGCAGCTCCGGGACTAGCGGGAGGTCCTACGAGCAGTACTTC.

The genes are TRBV6-2 or TRBV6-3 and TRBJ1-2; tentatively, D is TRBD1 (6 bases). CDR1 is MNHEY, CDR2 SVGEGT, per germline. Trimming pared 3 bases from V and 7 bases from J, leaving 18 bases between. The CDR3 sequence is 15 residues long. The CDR3 sequence is CASSYHDSWGPGYTF. CDR3 DNA: TGTGCCAGCAGTTATCACGACTCCTGGGGGCCTGGCTACACCTTC.

This clone has only a few counts. The chain employs TRBV6-6 and TRBJ2-7, with 13 bases lining up with TRBD2. Germline V gene data show CDR1 as MNHNY and CDR2 as SVGAGI (reference sequence). The CDR3 length is 20 residues. V lost 5 bases to trimming and J lost 1 base; unmatched junction nucleotides: 17. CDR3 protein: CASSPFPGLAGSIGSYEQYF. CDR3 sequence (DNA): TGTGCCAGCAGTCCCTTCCCGGGACTAGCGGGGTCAATAGGGTCCTACGAGCAGTACTTC.

V is TRBV11-2 and J is TRBJ2-5; D is unclear. V was shortened by 5 bases and J by 5 bases, with 12 bases between the two germline ends. Germline loops: CDR1 SGHAT, CDR2 FQNNGV. CDR3 length: 13 amino acids. The CDR3 nucleotides read TGTGCCAGCAGCCCCCCGTGGTACGAGACCCAGTACTTC. Translation gives CASSPPWYETQYF.